One sample yielded the 13 T cell receptor beta chains listed below, sequenced in a study of molecular identifiers for immune sequencing clone quantification. MiXCR was run by TCRdb on the PCR reads, yielding one entry per CDR3 protein. The table lists about 630,000 distinct CDR3 sequences, roughly 25% of them singletons. What was sequenced was naive CD8+ T cells from blood, with Jurkat cell RNA spiked in. Subset in this sample: FACS-sorted CD8+CD4-CCR7+CD45RA+ naive T cells. The receptors here all came from a human donor in good health. Some libraries in this study had Jurkat cell RNA spiked in.

The J gene is TRBJ1-2, the V gene TRBV7-9; D gene unclear. This CDR3 is 14 amino acids long. Trimming pared 1 base from V and 7 bases from J, leaving 13 bases between. Per germline, CDR1 SEHNR and CDR2 FQNEAQ (reference sequence). The CDR3 coding sequence is TGTGCCAGCAGCTTAGACGACAATGGGCCTGGCTACACCTTC. It codes for CASSLDDNGPGYTF.

The chain couples TRBV4-3 to TRBJ2-1, with TRBD1 as a possible D gene (5 bases). The CDR3 totals 15 residues. Trimming removed 0 bases at V and 5 bases at J, with 11 bases between. Germline lookup yields CDR1 LGHNA and CDR2 YSLEER. The CDR3 loop is CASSQDSQGNNEQFF. DNA of the CDR3: TGCGCCAGCAGCCAAGATTCTCAGGGAAACAATGAGCAGTTCTTC.

The V call is TRBV19, the J call TRBJ1-3; D unclear. This CDR3 comprises 16 residues. Trimming stripped 0 bases from V and 0 bases from J, with 9 bases between. The germline gives CDR1 LNHDA, CDR2 SQIVND (reference sequence). The DNA of the CDR3 is TGTGCCAGTAGTATAGATAGCGGCAACTCTGGAAACACCATATATTTT. It encodes CASSIDSGNSGNTIYF.

This clonotype has a count of ten or more. One end of the junction varies from germline; a read error may be responsible. This chain links TRBV14 with TRBJ2-1; D is ambiguous. The CDR3 has 12 residues. The V gene's germline CDR1 is SGHDN and CDR2 FVKESK. CDR3 DNA sequence: TGTGCCAGCAGCCAGACCTACGGTACTCCACTCTTC. Translation gives CASSQTYGTPLF.

CDR3 sequence reads: CASSNRDSRNTEAFF. The CDR3 coding sequence is TGTGCCAGTAGTAACCGGGACAGTCGTAACACTGAAGCTTTCTTT. The chain uses TRBV19 and TRBJ1-1; TRBD1 matches 7 bases. The CDR3 length is 15 residues. The V segment lost 4 bases and the J segment 2 bases; nucleotides outside the gene matches: 7. Germline assignment: CDR1 LNHDA and CDR2 SQIVND (reference sequence).

There are many counts of this clonotype. V is TRBV6-2 or TRBV6-3 and J is TRBJ1-5; D is unresolved. The CDR3 has 10 residues. Trimming shortened V by 8 bases and J by 5 bases, and 4 bases separated the two germline ends. CDR1 is MNHEY and CDR2 is SVGEGT in the germline V gene. Here the CDR3 DNA reads TGTGCCAGCGGTGATCAGCCCCAGCATTTT. Translated: CASGDQPQHF.

This clonotype has a handful of counts. The rearrangement links TRBV7-6 to TRBJ2-5, with 8 bases lining up with TRBD1. The V and J ends lost 3 bases and 0 bases, in that order; junction bases with no gene match: 9. CDR1 is SGHVS, CDR2 FNYEAQ, per germline. CDR3 length equals 17 residues. The CDR3 nucleotides are TGTGCCAGCAGCTTCTCCGGGACAGGAGTGTACCAAGAGACCCAGTACTTC. It is translated as CASSFSGTGVYQETQYF.

Notes on this clonotype: This may arise from a read error, as a much more abundant clone is one base away. The rearrangement uses TRBV9 and TRBJ2-3; unclear D gene. Germline V gives CDR1 SGDLS, CDR2 YYNGEE. The CDR3 runs 14 residues. The V gene lost 0 bases and the J gene lost 5 bases, with 10 bases spanning the gap. The CDR3 region is CASSVAGYKDTQYF. Written as DNA, the CDR3 is TGTGCCAGCAGCGTAGCTGGGTACAAAGATACGCAGTATTTT.

This clonotype was detected many times. V and J are TRBV7-9 and TRBJ2-7, with 8 bases aligning to TRBD1. V dropped 4 bases and J dropped 5; count of bases not matched to a gene: 1. This CDR3 region has 12 residues. Germline V gene lookup returns CDR1 SEHNR and CDR2 FQNEAQ (reference sequence). CDR3 sequence: CASSWTGNEQYF. The CDR3 DNA reads TGTGCCAGCAGCTGGACAGGGAACGAGCAGTACTTC.

This clonotype has only a few counts. The rearrangement links TRBV27 to TRBJ1-2, with D possibly TRBD1 on 5 matching bases. The CDR3 totals 14 residues. Germline lookup yields CDR1 MNHEY and CDR2 SMNVEV (reference sequence). V shed 1 base and J shed 10 bases, with 16 bases lying between them. CDR3 in amino acids: CASSLYQGLGVYTF. For the CDR3, the DNA is TGTGCCAGCAGTTTATACCAGGGCCTTGGAGTCTACACCTTC.

Turning to this clonotype: A much larger clone lies a single base off, so this may be a read error. This CDR3 is CASSHGTGARFEQFF. As DNA, the CDR3 is TGCGCCAGCAGTCACGGGACAGGCGCTAGATTTGAGCAGTTCTTC. V is TRBV5-1 and J is TRBJ2-1; 8 nucleotides match TRBD1. Germline V lookup: CDR1 SGHRS, CDR2 YFSETQ. This CDR3 is 15 amino acids long. V lost 5 bases and J lost 9; bases outside the gene matches: 13.

This clonotype came up many times. The J gene is TRBJ2-7, the V gene TRBV12-3 or TRBV12-4; D remains unclear. V lost 5 bases, J lost 5 bases, and 10 bases lay in between. The CDR3 extends over 12 amino acids. CDR3 nucleotide sequence: TGTGCCAGCAGTGACCGAGTTAACGAGCAGTACTTC. This sequence encodes CASSDRVNEQYF.

This clonotype has at least ten counts. V and J are TRBV7-6 and TRBJ2-7; 11 bases agree with TRBD2. Trimming removed 5 bases from V and 2 bases from J; junction bases left unmatched: 5. The CDR3 length is 15 residues. From germline, CDR1 is SGHVS and CDR2 FNYEAQ. The CDR3 loop is CASSPTSGGTYEQYF. The DNA for the CDR3 is TGTGCCAGCAGCCCTACTAGCGGGGGAACCTACGAGCAGTACTTC.